This TCR beta chain was sequenced for a study of PD-L1 blockade in urothelial cancer. Study as a whole: Median T cell yield per blood sample was more than 120,000 cells.

Stated time point: pretreatment peripheral blood. Trimming took 4 bases from V and 7 from J, leaving 11 bases between them. Germline CDR1 reads LGHNA; CDR2 reads YNFKEQ. This CDR3 has 13 amino acids. This table comes from immunoSEQ multiplex PCR, and its TCRdb copy is limited to in-frame clones, with some not included. The top ten hold 15% to 19% of the sample, which has 56,000 or so clones, approximately 85% seen once. The receptor was isolated from a man aged 70-80 years with urothelial cancer. The sample was PBMCs, taken around atezolizumab (anti-PD-L1) treatment. The chain combines TRBV4-2 with TRBJ2-1; possible D gene TRBD2, 5 bases. CDR3 region: CASSPGGVNEQFF. CDR3 sequence (DNA): TGTGCCAGCAGCCCAGGAGGAGTGAATGAGCAGTTCTTC.